The present T cell receptor beta chain was sequenced within a study of blood T cell repertoires in COVID-19 (dated by TCRdb to 2020 to 2022). With regard to the full study: The collaborator samples originated in the United States, Italy and Spain and spanned the acute and convalescent phases of COVID-19. The material from the prospective study consisted of cDNA or gDNA derived from T cells, B-cell-depleted T cells, or PBMCs. Deeply sampled blood TCRbeta repertoires from subjects exposed to, actively infected with, or recovered from COVID-19 were included in the dataset. The repertoires were made available in a free public database intended to serve as a resource for research on the immune response to SARS-CoV-2. Samples were obtained from the ongoing ImmuneRACE study (first 160 participants) and from 1,200 or so subjects provided by 6 global collaborators. Sample metadata almost always included a de-identified subject ID, COVID-19 status, age in years and sex. Where HLA class I and class II types were available, the types were taken from metadata supplied by the sample provider, not from assay-based typing.

Summary of the overall study and its limitations: Clinical and demographic metadata were provided uncurated, with the amount varying by source and participant.

On this clone itself: The antigen it recognizes is unknown. The record has no base qualities; no much larger clone is one base away. Other DNA sequences in this sample translate to the same CDR3.

The collaborating institutions used their own protocols to collect whole blood in K2EDTA tubes. For TCRbeta analysis, collaborators shipped samples as frozen whole blood, isolated PBMCs, or DNA extracted from either of those sample types. TCRbeta CDR3 regions were amplified from genomic DNA using the immunoSEQ Assay, a bias-controlled multiplex PCR. The authors processed their data as follows. Nucleated cell counts per sample were estimated from amplification of reference gene primers within the assay. To quantify the absolute abundance of each unique TCRbeta CDR3 rearrangement, sequence reads were collapsed and filtered. For each sample, productive Simpson clonality was calculated by taking the square root of Simpson's diversity index across productive rearrangements. Not all clones reach the TCRdb copy of this immuneACCESS table, which keeps in-frame sequences only. Checked studies attribute under half of the gap to unresolved V genes and leave the rest unexplained. The DNA gave D and trimming, while V, J and clone size come from that table. This sample gives approximately 190,000 clones in total; approximately 79% of them show up just once. Clones ranked in the top ten supply around 16% of the sample.

The sequence was obtained from a man aged 55 to 70 with active or convalescent COVID-19. Sequenced: peripheral blood.

The nucleotides read TGTGCCAGCAGCTTAGGACAGGGTTCTGGAAACACCATATATTTT. This gives the protein CASSLGQGSGNTIYF. Recombination connected TRBV11-2 to TRBJ1-3, with TRBD1 identical over 7 junction bases. From its cysteine to its phenylalanine, the CDR3 spans 15 amino acids. Only CDR3 DNA remains: 45 bases, in frame from the first base. The germline V gene sets CDR1 to SGHAT and CDR2 to FQNNGV. The germline V end is reduced by 1 base and the J end by 1 base; junction bases left unmatched: 1.